These 32 T cell receptor beta chains share one sample of origin, sequenced in a study of cytomegalovirus exposure and HLA in healthy donors. Primers for the PCR totalled 60 Vbeta and 13 Jbeta. The method was immunoSEQ multiplex PCR; TCRdb's version includes in-frame clones alone and lacks a portion of them. Of about 70,000 clones listed, 80% to 90% are singletons. The sample was PBMCs. The origin of the receptors is a woman between 25 and 40 years old in good health and CMV-seronegative.

The J gene is TRBJ2-1, the V gene TRBV11-2; no clear D. Trimming took 6 bases from V and 4 from J, leaving 7 bases between them. Germline CDR1 reads SGHAT; CDR2 reads FQNNGV. This CDR3 comprises 12 residues. CDR3 in amino acids: CASSPPYNEQFF. Here the CDR3 DNA reads TGTGCCAGCAGTCCCCCTTACAATGAGCAGTTCTTC.

The chain recombines TRBV18 with TRBJ2-7, with D perhaps matching TRBD1 (5 bases). Trimming took 3 bases from V and 0 from J, leaving 9 bases between them. This CDR3 has 14 amino acids. Germline assignment: CDR1 KGHSH and CDR2 LQKENI. DNA of the CDR3: TGTGCCAGCTCACCTTCGGACAACTCCTACGAGCAGTACTTC. Translation: CASSPSDNSYEQYF.

The V call is TRBV5-4, the J call TRBJ2-5, with 10 bases lining up with TRBD1. Trimming cost V 4 bases and J 7 bases; bases outside gene matches: 7. Germline V CDR1 and CDR2: SGHNT, YYREEE (reference sequence). CDR3 length equals 14 residues. The DNA of the CDR3 is TGTGCCAGCAGCGACAGACAGGGGGCGCCGACCCAGTACTTC. Translating it yields CASSDRQGAPTQYF.

This clone was counted once. Here the CDR3 reads CASSNPGTGSYEQYF. The CDR3 nucleotides are TGTGCCAGCAGTAATCCCGGGACAGGGAGCTACGAGCAGTACTTC. The V and J genes are TRBV28 and TRBJ2-7; 9 bases match TRBD1. V was pared by 5 bases and J by 3 bases, with 8 bases of the junction left unmatched. The CDR3 is 15 amino acids. Germline CDR1 MDHEN, CDR2 SYDVKM. Based on the CDR3 plus reference TRBV28 and TRBJ2-7, the full variable domain is DVKVTQSSRYLVKRTGEKVFLECVQDMDHENMFWYRQDPGLGLRLIYFSYDVKMKEKGDIPEGYSVSREKKERFSLILESASTNQTSMYLCASSNPGTGSYEQYFGPGTRLTVT.

This clone was detected only once. CDR3 loop: CASRGLVQETQYF. CDR3 coding DNA: TGTGCCAGCAGGGGACTAGTCCAAGAGACCCAGTACTTC. This rearrangement joins TRBV2 to TRBJ2-5, with 8 bases identical to TRBD2. Trimming cost V 6 bases and J 1 base; bases outside gene matches: 1. This CDR3 spans 13 amino acids. The germline CDR1 and CDR2 sequences are SNHLY and FYNNEI.

This chain uses TRBV7-9 with TRBJ1-1, with D maybe TRBD1 (5 bases). The germline V gene has CDR1 SEHNR and CDR2 FQNEAQ (reference sequence). This CDR3 has 17 residues. V lost 3 bases and J lost 2, with 19 bases in between. In nucleotides, the CDR3 is TGTGCCAGCAGCTTTGGGGGAGGACGGGGGGTTAACACTGAAGCTTTCTTT. This gives the protein CASSFGGGRGVNTEAFF.

The gene calls are TRBV5-4 and TRBJ2-7; 9 bases are shared with TRBD2. Germline CDR1 and CDR2: SGHNT and YYREEE (reference sequence). This CDR3 contains 13 residues. V trimming: 0 bases; J trimming: 7 bases; junction bases outside the gene matches: 2. CDR3 bases: TGTGCCAGCAGCTTGGTTGCGGGAGGGGAGCAGTACTTC. This translates into CASSLVAGGEQYF.

This clone has a single count. For the CDR3, the DNA is TGTGCCAGCAGCCCGCCGACTAGCGCTCCCTACAATGAGCAGTTCTTC. It encodes CASSPPTSAPYNEQFF. V gene TRBV11-2 combines with J gene TRBJ2-1; 8 bases agree with TRBD2. J was trimmed by 2 bases and V by 5 bases; bases with no gene match: 8. Germline assignment: CDR1 SGHAT and CDR2 FQNNGV. CDR3 size: 16 residues.

Of note for this clone: The sample contains more than one DNA sequence encoding this CDR3. The chain combines TRBV18 with TRBJ2-1; D might be TRBD2 (5 bases). Germline-derived CDR1 and CDR2 are KGHSH and LQKENI. This CDR3 has 12 residues. V lost 2 bases and J lost 8, with 7 bases in between. The DNA of the CDR3 is TGTGCCAGCTCACCAGGGCGGGATGAGCAGTTCTTC. Protein sequence: CASSPGRDEQFF.

This sequence joins TRBV5-6 and TRBJ2-7; 8 positions agree with TRBD1. CDR3 size: 13 residues. Trimming cost V 5 bases and J 2 bases; bases outside gene matches: 3. Germline CDR1 reads SGHDT; CDR2 reads YYEEEE. The CDR3 spells CASSQGAAYEQYF. Here the CDR3 DNA reads TGTGCCAGCAGTCAGGGGGCCGCCTACGAGCAGTACTTC.

The CDR3 here is CASSTHGQGKGLGYTF. CDR3 nucleotides: TGTGCCAGCAGTACCCACGGACAGGGGAAGGGCCTTGGCTACACCTTC. The chain joins TRBV27 to TRBJ1-2; 9 bases are shared with TRBD1. CDR1 and CDR2 from the germline V gene are MNHEY and SMNVEV (reference sequence). V lost 5 bases and J lost 7; bases outside the gene matches: 14. This CDR3 comprises 16 residues.

The chain recombines TRBV6-5 with TRBJ1-2, with D maybe TRBD1 (5 bases). The length of the CDR3 is 14 residues. The V and J ends lost 2 bases and 8 bases respectively, with 15 bases between them. Germline V CDR1 and CDR2: MNHEY, SVGAGI. CDR3 in amino acids: CASSYAGPPGGYTF. CDR3 DNA: TGTGCCAGCAGTTACGCGGGACCACCGGGCGGCTACACCTTC.

This clone was detected only a few times. The chain employs TRBV27 and TRBJ2-5; the match to TRBD2 covers 8 bases. Judging by the DNA end, TRBJ2-7 fits better; the J call may be wrong. This CDR3 is 16 amino acids long. Germline assignment: CDR1 MNHEY and CDR2 SMNVEV (reference sequence). The CDR3 bases are TGTGCCAGCAGTGACCACCAGGGCAGCGGGAGTTACGAGCAGTACTTC. Translated, it gives CASSDHQGSGSYEQYF.

This clone is a singleton in its sample. This sequence joins TRBV7-9 and TRBJ2-7, with D possibly TRBD1 on 6 matching bases. Trimming shortened V by 5 bases and J by 3 bases, and 14 bases separated the two germline ends. The CDR3 totals 14 residues. Germline V gene sequence: CDR1 SEHNR, CDR2 FQNEAQ (reference sequence). CDR3 nucleotides: TGTGCCAGCAGCCCGACAGGACTCCACTACGAGCAGTACTTC. As protein: CASSPTGLHYEQYF.

The V call is TRBV6-5, the J call TRBJ2-5; a possible D gene is TRBD1 (5 bases). The end of the DNA fits TRBJ2-7 better, so the J call may be wrong. Germline V gives CDR1 MNHEY, CDR2 SVGAGI. The CDR3 is made up of 15 amino acids. The CDR3 loop reads CASSRDSLDRGEQYF. The CDR3 bases are TGTGCCAGCAGCCGAGACAGTCTCGATAGGGGCGAGCAGTACTTC.

In this sample, this clone turned up once. The chain links TRBV13 to TRBJ2-1; 8 bases are shared with TRBD2. Per the germline V gene, CDR1 is PRHDT and CDR2 is FYEKMQ (reference sequence). The ends lost 5 bases at V and 3 bases at J; junction bases unmatched: 6. The CDR3 sequence is 15 residues long. The CDR3 reads CASSISGSGYNEQFF. The CDR3 DNA sequence: TGTGCCAGCAGCATAAGCGGGAGTGGCTACAATGAGCAGTTCTTC.

The chain recombines TRBV2 with TRBJ1-5; D remains ambiguous. V lost 4 bases and J lost 5, with 9 bases in between. CDR3 length: 13 residues. Germline loops: CDR1 SNHLY, CDR2 FYNNEI. For the CDR3, the DNA is TGTGCCAGCAGTGTTTCCCCGGATCAGCCCCAGCATTTT. It specifies CASSVSPDQPQHF.

The rearrangement joins TRBV4-1 to TRBJ2-7, with D maybe TRBD2 (5 bases). Deletions cut 3 bases from V and 2 bases from J, with 23 bases between. Germline V gene sequence: CDR1 MGHRA, CDR2 YSYEKL. The CDR3 extends over 18 amino acids. CDR3 in amino acids: CASSHPEGEAPLPYEQYF. In DNA form, the CDR3 reads TGCGCCAGCAGCCACCCTGAGGGCGAAGCTCCCCTCCCCTACGAGCAGTACTTC.

The gene calls are TRBV18 and TRBJ1-3, with D possibly being TRBD1 (6 bases). The V gene lost 2 bases and the J gene lost 4 bases, with 12 bases spanning the gap. This CDR3 spans 15 amino acids. Germline lookup yields CDR1 KGHSH and CDR2 LQKENI. DNA of the CDR3: TGTGCCAGCTCACCAGGGCAGGGGATCGGAAACACCATATATTTT. Residues: CASSPGQGIGNTIYF.

J is TRBJ1-5 and V is TRBV19; D is unclear. CDR3 length: 14 amino acids. CDR1 is LNHDA and CDR2 is SQIVND in the germline V gene (reference sequence). Trimming removed 6 bases at V and 3 bases at J, with 12 bases between. The CDR3 DNA reads TGTGCCAGTAGACAGCCCACCTTCAATCAGCCCCAGCATTTT. Its translation is CASRQPTFNQPQHF.

The genes are TRBV5-4 and TRBJ1-4, with 11 positions matching TRBD1. Germline lookup yields CDR1 SGHNT and CDR2 YYREEE (reference sequence). V shed 1 base, J shed 6 bases, and the junction held 5 bases outside the gene matches. The CDR3 runs to 16 residues. The CDR3 here is CASSLLDRGRDEKLFF. The CDR3 DNA reads as TGTGCCAGCAGCTTGCTGGACAGGGGGCGAGATGAAAAACTGTTTTTT.

The J gene is TRBJ2-2, the V gene TRBV19; no clear D. Trimming shortened V by 8 bases and J by 1 base, and 8 bases separated the two germline ends. CDR1 and CDR2 from the germline V gene are LNHDA and SQIVND (reference sequence). The CDR3 is made up of 13 amino acids. The CDR3 sequence: CASSSENTGELFF. Here the CDR3 DNA reads TGTGCCAGTTCTTCAGAGAACACCGGGGAGCTGTTTTTT.

The chain links TRBV7-9 to TRBJ2-7; 11 bases agree with TRBD2. Trimming took 5 bases from V and 2 from J; bases not matched to a gene: 14. This CDR3 comprises 18 residues. Looked up from germline, CDR1 is SEHNR and CDR2 is FQNEAQ (reference sequence). The DNA for the CDR3 is TGTGCCAGCAGCCCCCGGAGTAGCGGGAGGGCTAACGCCTACGAGCAGTACTTC. Amino acids: CASSPRSSGRANAYEQYF.

The chain combines TRBV6-1 with TRBJ2-1; 9 bases agree with TRBD2. The CDR3 consists of 14 residues. CDR1 and CDR2 (germline): MNHNS, SASEGT. V gave up 6 bases and J gave up 6 bases; unmatched junction bases: 6. This chain's CDR3 is CASSDSGGLNEQFF. The CDR3 DNA reads as TGTGCCAGCAGCGATAGCGGGGGCCTCAATGAGCAGTTCTTC.

The gene calls are TRBV2 and TRBJ2-1; 7 bases map to TRBD2. With V trimmed by 1 base and J by 12 bases, 6 bases remained unmatched. Germline V gene lookup returns CDR1 SNHLY and CDR2 FYNNEI. CDR3 length equals 13 residues. CDR3 DNA sequence: TGTGCCAGCAGTGAAGGGGGCGGGAGCGTGCAGTTCTTC. Amino acid sequence: CASSEGGGSVQFF.

The chain combines TRBV27 with TRBJ2-1; 11 bases align to TRBD2. CDR1 and CDR2 (germline): MNHEY, SMNVEV (reference sequence). The CDR3 runs to 17 residues. V lost 3 bases, J lost 8 bases, and 12 bases stayed unmatched. The CDR3: CASSFSATSGSHYEQFF. CDR3 DNA sequence: TGTGCCAGCAGTTTCTCGGCTACTAGCGGGAGTCACTATGAGCAGTTCTTC.

V and J are TRBV7-3 and TRBJ2-5; TRBD1 matches 7 bases. Trimming cost V 4 bases and J 2 bases; bases outside gene matches: 4. Germline V CDR1 and CDR2: SGHTA, FQGTGA. This CDR3 is 14 amino acids long. This CDR3 reads CASSSGQDQETQYF. The CDR3 region has the DNA TGTGCCAGCAGCTCCGGACAGGATCAAGAGACCCAGTACTTC.

The rearrangement uses TRBV7-8 and TRBJ1-4; 9 positions match TRBD1. Germline V gives CDR1 SGHVS, CDR2 FQNEAQ. Unmatched junction bases numbered 14, after V lost 5 bases and J lost 10 bases. The CDR3 spans 16 residues. The CDR3 DNA reads TGTGCCAGCAGCGTGGGATACAGGGGGCGCGTACCAAAACTGTTTTTT. Translated, it gives CASSVGYRGRVPKLFF.

The gene calls are TRBV19 and TRBJ1-5; 9 bases align to TRBD1. This CDR3 is 15 amino acids long. Looked up from germline, CDR1 is LNHDA and CDR2 is SQIVND (reference sequence). After removal of 8 bases from V and 3 bases from J, the junction contained 8 bases not matched to a gene. CDR3 sequence: CASGVTGGTNQPQHF. CDR3 sequence (DNA): TGTGCCAGTGGTGTCACAGGGGGCACCAATCAGCCCCAGCATTTT.

This clone was counted a single time. The rearrangement links TRBV25-1 to TRBJ2-6; 9 bases align to TRBD1. The germline CDR1 and CDR2 sequences are MGHDK and SYGVNS. The length of the CDR3 is 18 residues. J lost 0 bases, V lost 5 bases, and 8 bases had no gene match. CDR3 sequence reads: CASSSRTGESSGANVLTF. The CDR3 DNA sequence: TGTGCCAGCAGTTCGCGGACAGGGGAGAGCTCTGGGGCCAACGTCCTGACTTTC. Based on the CDR3 plus reference TRBV25-1 and TRBJ2-6, the full variable domain is EADIYQTPRYLVIGTGKKITLECSQTMGHDKMYWYQQDPGMELHLIHYSYGVNSTEKGDLSSESTVSRIRTEHFPLTLESARPSHTSQYLCASSSRTGESSGANVLTFGAGSRLTVL.

This clone showed up just once. The chain uses TRBV9 and TRBJ1-2; a possible D gene is TRBD1 (5 bases). Germline CDR1 is SGDLS and CDR2 is YYNGEE. The V and J ends lost 4 bases and 3 bases respectively, with 16 bases between them. The CDR3 consists of 15 residues. CDR3 sequence reads: CASSQMGGGDYGYTF. The DNA for the CDR3 is TGTGCCAGCAGCCAAATGGGGGGAGGCGACTATGGCTACACCTTC.

The rearrangement links TRBV9 to TRBJ1-2; tentative D call: TRBD1 (6 bases). This CDR3 region has 14 residues. The germline V gene encodes CDR1 SGDLS and CDR2 YYNGEE. Trimming took 2 bases from V and 4 from J, leaving 12 bases between them. The chain's CDR3 is CASSVGGLGYGYTF. Here the CDR3 DNA reads TGTGCCAGCAGCGTGGGGGGGCTAGGCTATGGCTACACCTTC.